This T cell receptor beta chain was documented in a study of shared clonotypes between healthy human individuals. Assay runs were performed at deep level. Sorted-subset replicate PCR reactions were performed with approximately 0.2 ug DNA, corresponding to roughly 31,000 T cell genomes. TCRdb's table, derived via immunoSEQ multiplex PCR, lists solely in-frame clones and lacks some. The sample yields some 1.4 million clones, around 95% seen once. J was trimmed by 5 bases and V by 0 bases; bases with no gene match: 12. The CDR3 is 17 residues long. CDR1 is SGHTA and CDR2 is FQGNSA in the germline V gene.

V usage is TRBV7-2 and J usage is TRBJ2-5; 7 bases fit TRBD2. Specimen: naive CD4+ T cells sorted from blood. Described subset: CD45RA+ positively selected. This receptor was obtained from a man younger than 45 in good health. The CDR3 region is CASSLAPQAGVGETQYF. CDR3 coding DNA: TGTGCCAGCAGCTTAGCCCCCCAGGCGGGAGTCGGGGAGACCCAGTACTTC.